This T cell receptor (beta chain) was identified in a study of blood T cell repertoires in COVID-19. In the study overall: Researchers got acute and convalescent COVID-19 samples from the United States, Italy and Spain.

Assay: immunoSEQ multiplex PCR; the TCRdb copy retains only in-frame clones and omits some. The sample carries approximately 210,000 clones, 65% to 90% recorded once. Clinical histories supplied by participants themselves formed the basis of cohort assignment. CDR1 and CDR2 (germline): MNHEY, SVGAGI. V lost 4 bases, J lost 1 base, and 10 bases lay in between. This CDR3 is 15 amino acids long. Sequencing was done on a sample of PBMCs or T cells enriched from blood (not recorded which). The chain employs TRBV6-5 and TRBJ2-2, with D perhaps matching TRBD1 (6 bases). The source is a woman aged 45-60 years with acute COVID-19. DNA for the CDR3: TGTGCCAGCAGTTTGGGACAAGGGAACACCGGGGAGCTGTTTTTT. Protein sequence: CASSLGQGNTGELFF.